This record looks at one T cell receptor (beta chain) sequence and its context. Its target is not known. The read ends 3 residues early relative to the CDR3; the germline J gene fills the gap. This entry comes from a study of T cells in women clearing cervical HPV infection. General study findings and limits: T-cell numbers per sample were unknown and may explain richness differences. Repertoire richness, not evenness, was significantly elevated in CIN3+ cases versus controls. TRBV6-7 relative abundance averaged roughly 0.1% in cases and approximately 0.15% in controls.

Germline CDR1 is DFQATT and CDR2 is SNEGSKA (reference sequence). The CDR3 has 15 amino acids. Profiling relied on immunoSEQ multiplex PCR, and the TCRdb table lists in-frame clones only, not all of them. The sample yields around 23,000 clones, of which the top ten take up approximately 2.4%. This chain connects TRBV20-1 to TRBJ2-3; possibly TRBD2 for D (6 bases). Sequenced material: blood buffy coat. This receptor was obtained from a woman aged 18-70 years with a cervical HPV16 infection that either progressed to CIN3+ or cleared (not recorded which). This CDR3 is CSARPPTSLGETQYF. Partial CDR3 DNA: TGCAGTGCTAGACCTCCAACTAGCCTGGGAGAGACG.